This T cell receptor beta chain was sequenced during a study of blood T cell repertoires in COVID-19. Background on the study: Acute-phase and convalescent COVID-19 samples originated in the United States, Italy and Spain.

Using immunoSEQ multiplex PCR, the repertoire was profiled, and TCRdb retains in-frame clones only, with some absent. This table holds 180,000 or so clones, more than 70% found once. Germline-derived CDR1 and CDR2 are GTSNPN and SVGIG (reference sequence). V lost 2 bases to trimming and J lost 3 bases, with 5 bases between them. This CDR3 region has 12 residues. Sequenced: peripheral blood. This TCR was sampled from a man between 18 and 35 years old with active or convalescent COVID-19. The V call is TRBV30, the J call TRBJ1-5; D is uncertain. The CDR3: CAWSRDNQPQHF. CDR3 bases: TGTGCCTGGAGTCGAGACAATCAGCCCCAGCATTTT.